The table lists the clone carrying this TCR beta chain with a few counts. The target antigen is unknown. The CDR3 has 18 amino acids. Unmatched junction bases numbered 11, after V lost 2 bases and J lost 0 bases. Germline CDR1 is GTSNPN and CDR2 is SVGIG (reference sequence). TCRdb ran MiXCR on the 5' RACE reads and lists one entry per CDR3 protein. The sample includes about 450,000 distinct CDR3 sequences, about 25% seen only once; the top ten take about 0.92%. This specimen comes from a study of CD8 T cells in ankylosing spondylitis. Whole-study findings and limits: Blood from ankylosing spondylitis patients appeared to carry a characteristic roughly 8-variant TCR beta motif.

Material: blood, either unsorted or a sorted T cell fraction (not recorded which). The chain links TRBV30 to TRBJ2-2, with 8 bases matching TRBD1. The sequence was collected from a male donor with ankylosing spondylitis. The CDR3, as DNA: TGTGCCTGGAGTAACAAAAACCCGGGACAGGCGAACACCGGGGAGCTGTTTTTT. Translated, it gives CAWSNKNPGQANTGELFF. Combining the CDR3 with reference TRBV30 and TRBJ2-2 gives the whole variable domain SQTIHQWPATLVQPVGSPLSLECTVEGTSNPNLYWYRQAAGRGLQLLFYSVGIGQISSEVPQNLSASRPQDRQFILSSKKLLLSDSGFYLCAWSNKNPGQANTGELFFGEGSRLTVL.